This entry lists 22 T cell receptor beta chains sequenced from one sample in a study of CD8+ T cells in alopecia areata. Sequencing used cDNA as its template, made by extracting RNA and reverse transcribing it. Generated by immunoSEQ multiplex PCR, the TCRdb table keeps only in-frame clones and is missing some. The table includes 93,000 or so clones, under 90% detected once. Treatment here: oral pan-JAK inhibitor, 5-10 mg twice daily. The sample was CD8+ T cells sorted from blood, taken at week 34, from a patient treated with tofacitinib. The receptors derive from a human donor with alopecia areata.

This sequence joins TRBV18 and TRBJ2-7; D is unresolved. The CDR3 has 13 residues. CDR1 and CDR2 from the germline V gene are KGHSH and LQKENI. V was pared by 8 bases and J by 1 base, with 12 bases between. In DNA form, the CDR3 reads TGTGCCAGCACCTCTCTGGGATCCTACGAGCAGTACTTC. Protein: CASTSLGSYEQYF.

The gene calls are TRBV6-5 and TRBJ1-1; no definite D call. The CDR3 has 15 amino acids. Germline CDR1 reads MNHEY; CDR2 reads SVGAGI. V lost 5 bases, J lost 0 bases, and 13 bases lay in between. The CDR3 reads CASSHGIPMNTEAFF. In nucleotides, the CDR3 is TGTGCCAGCAGTCACGGGATACCCATGAACACTGAAGCTTTCTTT.

CDR3 DNA: TGTGCCAGCAGCTTATTGCGTCCGACGACCACTGAAGCTTTCTTT. Translated, it gives CASSLLRPTTTEAFF. The chain has TRBV7-9 and TRBJ1-1; D is undetermined. Germline V gene data show CDR1 as SEHNR and CDR2 as FQNEAQ (reference sequence). Deletions cut 2 bases from V and 4 bases from J, with 14 bases between. The CDR3 sequence is 15 residues long.

The gene calls are TRBV29-1 and TRBJ2-7; D may be TRBD2 (5 bases). The CDR3 totals 14 residues. Germline V CDR1 and CDR2: SQVTM, ANQGSEA. V was pared by 7 bases and J by 7 bases, with 23 bases between. Written as DNA, the CDR3 is TGCAGCGCCGCGAGGGTGACCCATACGAGGGAGCAGTACTTC. This gives the protein CSAARVTHTREQYF.

The gene calls are TRBV6-6 and TRBJ1-3, with 7 bases aligning to TRBD1. This CDR3 is 14 amino acids long. Looked up from germline, CDR1 is MNHNY and CDR2 is SVGAGI (reference sequence). After removal of 8 bases from V and 3 bases from J, the junction contained 7 bases not matched to a gene. The CDR3 protein is CASWKGAGGNTIYF. Written as DNA, the CDR3 is TGTGCCAGCTGGAAGGGGGCAGGTGGAAACACCATATATTTT.

The chain links TRBV7-9 to TRBJ2-3; 8 bases match TRBD2. Germline V CDR1 and CDR2: SEHNR, FQNEAQ (reference sequence). Unmatched junction bases numbered 1, after V lost 6 bases and J lost 2 bases. The CDR3 runs to 13 residues. The CDR3 spells CASRAGATDTQYF. CDR3 coding DNA: TGTGCCAGCAGAGCGGGGGCCACAGATACGCAGTATTTT.

The genes are TRBV9 and TRBJ2-6; D gene ambiguous. Looked up from germline, CDR1 is SGDLS and CDR2 is YYNGEE. V lost 4 bases and J 0 bases, leaving 5 bases between the germline ends. The CDR3 totals 14 residues. CDR3 DNA: TGTGCCAGCAGCTCCCTCTCTGGGGCCAACGTCCTGACTTTC. Its translation: CASSSLSGANVLTF.

The chain employs TRBV7-3 and TRBJ2-3; 10 bases fit TRBD1. The CDR3 has 15 residues. V lost 6 bases, J lost 3 bases, and 6 bases stayed unmatched. Germline CDR1 is SGHTA and CDR2 is FQGTGA. The CDR3 reads CASSLTGGSTDTQYF. The CDR3 DNA is TGTGCCAGCAGTCTGACAGGGGGCTCTACAGATACGCAGTATTTT.

J is TRBJ2-7 and V is TRBV19, with 11 bases lining up with TRBD2. The germline V gene has CDR1 LNHDA and CDR2 SQIVND (reference sequence). This CDR3 has 15 amino acids. After removal of 4 bases from V and 0 bases from J, the junction contained 2 bases not matched to a gene. Here the CDR3 reads CASSKTSGSSYEQYF. CDR3 sequence (DNA): TGTGCCAGTAGTAAAACTAGCGGGAGCTCCTACGAGCAGTACTTC.

The chain recombines TRBV2 with TRBJ2-7; maybe TRBD2 (5 bases). Per the germline V gene, CDR1 is SNHLY and CDR2 is FYNNEI. V was clipped by 5 bases and J by 1 base, with 18 bases between them. This CDR3 comprises 16 residues. The CDR3 loop reads CASSSRLRGASYEQYF. The DNA of the CDR3 is TGTGCCAGCAGTTCACGCCTCCGGGGAGCTTCCTACGAGCAGTACTTC.

This chain connects TRBV6-1 to TRBJ1-1; tentatively, D is TRBD1 (5 bases). Germline V gives CDR1 MNHNS, CDR2 SASEGT. The CDR3 runs to 12 residues. With 11 bases removed from V and 7 bases from J, the gap between germline ends came to 17 bases. Here the CDR3 DNA reads TGTGCCTCCCCTGGGGGGACGGGTGAAGCTTTCTTT. Translation gives CASPGGTGEAFF.

This chain connects TRBV29-1 to TRBJ2-2; the D gene could be TRBD1 or TRBD2 (5 bases each). Germline V gene data show CDR1 as SQVTM and CDR2 as ANQGSEA. The CDR3 covers 15 residues. V was cut by 1 base and J by 5 bases, with 14 bases left in between. CDR3 bases: TGCAGCGTTGAAGTCCCCTTCGGGGCGACCGGGGAGCTGTTTTTT. This encodes CSVEVPFGATGELFF.

V and J are TRBV6-5 and TRBJ1-1, with D possibly TRBD1 on 6 matching bases. This CDR3 is built from 14 residues. V was pared by 6 bases and J by 1 base, with 12 bases between. Germline assignment: CDR1 MNHEY and CDR2 SVGAGI. The CDR3 DNA reads as TGTGCCAGCAGCTACGGGACAACGAACACTGAAGCTTTCTTT. Residues: CASSYGTTNTEAFF.

The rearrangement joins TRBV30 to TRBJ2-1; possible D gene TRBD1, 6 bases. In germline, CDR1 is GTSNPN, CDR2 SVGIG (reference sequence). The length of the CDR3 is 13 residues. V was cut by 4 bases and J by 2 bases, with 9 bases left in between. CDR3 nucleotide sequence: TGTGCCTGGACAGGGGATACCTACAATGAGCAGTTCTTC. It codes for CAWTGDTYNEQFF. The complete variable domain, with remaining parts taken from reference TRBV30 and TRBJ2-1, reads SQTIHQWPATLVQPVGSPLSLECTVEGTSNPNLYWYRQAAGRGLQLLFYSVGIGQISSEVPQNLSASRPQDRQFILSSKKLLLSDSGFYLCAWTGDTYNEQFFGPGTRLTVL.

J is TRBJ1-5 and V is TRBV7-8; a possible D gene is TRBD1 (5 bases). V was pared by 5 bases and J by 6 bases, with 17 bases between. There are 15 residues in the CDR3. Germline loops: CDR1 SGHVS, CDR2 FQNEAQ. CDR3 sequence: CASSPYGGGGQPQHF. CDR3 sequence (DNA): TGTGCCAGCAGCCCATATGGGGGTGGGGGTCAGCCCCAGCATTTT. Full variable domain (missing parts from reference TRBV7-8 and TRBJ1-5): GAGVSQSPRYKVAKRGQDVALRCDPISGHVSLFWYQQALGQGPEFLTYFQNEAQLDKSGLPSDRFFAERPEGSVSTLKIQRTQQEDSAVYLCASSPYGGGGQPQHFGDGTRLSIL.

The chain couples TRBV6-5 to TRBJ2-7; D perhaps matches TRBD2 (5 bases). The length of the CDR3 is 12 residues. Germline values: CDR1 MNHEY, CDR2 SVGAGI. V was cut by 8 bases and J by 2 bases, with 10 bases left in between. The CDR3 here is CASLTGTYEQYF. DNA of the CDR3: TGTGCCAGCCTTACCGGGACCTACGAGCAGTACTTC.

The V and J genes are TRBV9 and TRBJ2-1; 8 nucleotides match TRBD1. With V trimmed by 0 bases and J by 0 bases, 14 bases remained unmatched. CDR1 and CDR2 (germline): SGDLS, YYNGEE. This CDR3 spans 20 amino acids. CDR3 loop: CASSVAPKLRTGSSYNEQFF. Here the CDR3 DNA reads TGTGCCAGCAGCGTAGCACCCAAACTACGGACAGGGTCCTCCTACAATGAGCAGTTCTTC.

The rearrangement uses TRBV7-3 and TRBJ2-5, with D hard to call. The CDR3 is 13 residues long. CDR1 is SGHTA and CDR2 is FQGTGA in the germline V gene. V was trimmed by 2 bases and J by 7 bases, leaving 11 bases between them. The CDR3 here is CASSLDDLGTQYF. CDR3 DNA: TGTGCCAGCAGCTTAGACGATTTGGGGACCCAGTACTTC.

This clone was recorded a few times. The gene calls are TRBV7-8 and TRBJ2-7; D is perhaps TRBD1 (5 bases). V was shortened by 5 bases and J by 3 bases, with 11 bases between the two germline ends. There are 13 residues in the CDR3. Germline assignment: CDR1 SGHVS and CDR2 FQNEAQ. In DNA form, the CDR3 reads TGTGCCAGCAGCCCTAGACAGTACTACGAGCAGTACTTC. The encoded protein is CASSPRQYYEQYF.

The chain recombines TRBV7-9 with TRBJ2-5; possible D gene TRBD1, 5 bases. Trimming stripped 4 bases from V and 3 bases from J, with 18 bases between. CDR3 length equals 16 residues. Germline V lookup: CDR1 SEHNR, CDR2 FQNEAQ (reference sequence). Here the CDR3 DNA reads TGTGCCAGCAGCTATCCTTCCTCTCCCAGGGAAGAGACCCAGTACTTC. It encodes CASSYPSSPREETQYF.

This chain links TRBV4-1 with TRBJ2-7, with D possibly matching TRBD2 (6 bases). The CDR3 is 13 residues long. The V end was cut by 5 bases, the J end by 0 bases, with 8 bases between. Germline CDR1 is MGHRA and CDR2 is YSYEKL. The CDR3: CASSAGSSYEQYF. The DNA of the CDR3 is TGCGCCAGCAGCGCGGGGAGCTCCTACGAGCAGTACTTC.

A few counts support this clone. The V gene is TRBV27, the J gene TRBJ2-2; D is unresolved. V lost 2 bases and J 4 bases, leaving 5 bases between the germline ends. The V gene's germline CDR1 is MNHEY and CDR2 SMNVEV (reference sequence). The CDR3 extends over 13 amino acids. In DNA form, the CDR3 reads TGTGCCAGCAGTTTACCCCGCACCGGGGAGCTGTTTTTT. As protein: CASSLPRTGELFF.